The 16 T cell receptor beta chains below all came from one sample that was sequenced in a study of OX40 agonist ivuxolimab in advanced cancers. Using immunoSEQ multiplex PCR, the repertoire was profiled, and TCRdb retains in-frame clones only, with some absent. The sample lists tens of thousands of clones; around 88% were seen once. The sample here was CD4+ or CD8+ T cells sorted from blood, taken in a trial of the OX40 agonist ivuxolimab. These receptor sequences come from an adult with an advanced solid tumor such as melanoma, head and neck, liver or kidney cancer.

This rearrangement joins TRBV6-5 to TRBJ2-4; D gene unclear. Between the trimmed V and J ends, which lost 5 bases and 4 bases, there was a span of 9 bases. CDR1 MNHEY and CDR2 SVGAGI come from the germline V gene. The CDR3 length is 13 residues. The CDR3 is CASSPDGKNIQYF. The CDR3 region has the DNA TGTGCCAGCAGTCCAGACGGGAAAAACATTCAGTACTTC.

The chain couples TRBV4-3 to TRBJ1-1; TRBD1 matches at 8 bases. CDR1 and CDR2 from the germline V gene are LGHNA and YSLEER. CDR3 length: 12 amino acids. V shed 10 bases and J 4 bases; nucleotides not matched to a gene: 5. As DNA, the CDR3 is TGCGCCACCAGGGGGCAAGGCACTGAAGCTTTCTTT. Translating gives CATRGQGTEAFF.

The chain employs TRBV7-9 and TRBJ2-7; a weak D match, TRBD2 (5 bases). Germline CDR1 and CDR2: SEHNR and FQNEAQ (reference sequence). The V and J ends lost 7 bases and 3 bases respectively, with 13 bases between them. This CDR3 comprises 13 residues. CDR3 sequence reads: CASNFGDRYEQYF. In nucleotides, the CDR3 is TGTGCCAGCAATTTCGGGGATCGCTACGAGCAGTACTTC.

V gene TRBV27 combines with J gene TRBJ2-3, with no clear D. Germline assignment: CDR1 MNHEY and CDR2 SMNVEV (reference sequence). The CDR3 has 15 residues. Trimming removed 1 base from V and 4 bases from J, with 12 bases in between. The DNA of the CDR3 is TGTGCCAGCAGTTTATTGGCAGGAGTCTCAGATACGCAGTATTTT. Translated, it gives CASSLLAGVSDTQYF.

The chain carries TRBV10-2 and TRBJ2-3; 11 bases agree with TRBD2. CDR1 is WSHSY, CDR2 SAAADI, per germline. V gave up 10 bases and J gave up 1 base; unmatched junction bases: 7. This CDR3 has 15 amino acids. The CDR3 loop reads CATSGTSGRTDTQYF. The CDR3 DNA reads as TGCGCCACATCGGGGACTAGCGGCCGCACAGATACGCAGTATTTT.

The DNA of the CDR3 is TGTGCCAGCAGCTTAGGCCCCAATGAGCAGTTCTTC. As protein: CASSLGPNEQFF. This rearrangement joins TRBV13 to TRBJ2-1; D is unclear. This CDR3 region has 12 residues. Deletions cut 0 bases from V and 6 bases from J, with 3 bases between. Germline V CDR1 and CDR2: PRHDT, FYEKMQ (reference sequence).

This chain uses TRBV2 with TRBJ1-1; TRBD1 might be the D (6 bases). Germline V gives CDR1 SNHLY, CDR2 FYNNEI. The germline V and J ends were trimmed by 4 bases and 4 bases, with 10 bases remaining between them. This CDR3 spans 13 amino acids. The CDR3 is CASSAGGFTEAFF. DNA for the CDR3: TGTGCCAGCAGTGCGGGGGGCTTCACTGAAGCTTTCTTT.

The rearrangement links TRBV28 to TRBJ2-7; 9 nucleotides align to TRBD1. The CDR3 consists of 14 residues. Germline CDR1 MDHEN, CDR2 SYDVKM. Trimming took 6 bases from V and 2 from J; bases not matched to a gene: 5. The CDR3 region is CASSFGTGTYEQYV. The CDR3 DNA reads TGTGCCAGCAGCTTCGGGACAGGGACCTACGAGCAGTACGTC.

The J gene is TRBJ2-7, the V gene TRBV19; D is perhaps TRBD2 (5 bases). CDR1 is LNHDA, CDR2 SQIVND, per germline (reference sequence). This CDR3 comprises 15 residues. V was cut by 9 bases and J by 2 bases, with 20 bases left in between. The CDR3 reads CASRGSERAPYEQYF. The CDR3 bases are TGTGCCAGCCGAGGTAGTGAGAGGGCCCCCTACGAGCAGTACTTC.

The chain is built from TRBV11-2 and TRBJ2-1; D gene uncertain. CDR3 size: 16 residues. V gave up 4 bases and J gave up 0 bases, with 13 bases separating them. In germline, CDR1 is SGHAT, CDR2 FQNNGV. CDR3 nucleotide sequence: TGTGCCAGCAGCTCCCGCCCTGGGTCCTCCTACAATGAGCAGTTCTTC. Amino acids: CASSSRPGSSYNEQFF.

The V and J genes are TRBV18 and TRBJ2-5, with TRBD1 identical over 7 bases. The junction had 7 bases not matched to a gene; V was cut back by 0 bases and J by 3 bases. The CDR3 loop spans 16 amino acids. Looked up from germline, CDR1 is KGHSH and CDR2 is LQKENI. The CDR3, as DNA: TGTGCCAGCTCACCACCACACGACAGGGAAGAAGAGACCCAGTACTTC. It codes for CASSPPHDREEETQYF.

The chain couples TRBV6-6 to TRBJ1-6; TRBD1 aligns across 7 bases. This CDR3 spans 16 amino acids. V was pared by 2 bases and J by 7 bases, with 8 bases of the junction left unmatched. CDR1 and CDR2 from the germline V gene are MNHNY and SVGAGI (reference sequence). The CDR3 region is CASSYTTTGLNSPLHF. The CDR3 DNA reads TGTGCCAGCAGTTACACAACGACAGGGTTGAATTCACCCCTCCACTTT.

The chain has TRBV29-1 and TRBJ2-2; 12 bases are a match to TRBD2. The CDR3 contains 14 residues. Looked up from germline, CDR1 is SQVTM and CDR2 is ANQGSEA. The trim removed 6 bases at V and 6 bases at J, leaving 5 bases unmatched. Written as DNA, the CDR3 is TGCAGCGTCAGGACTAGCGGGGACGCCGGGGAGCTGTTTTTT. Protein: CSVRTSGDAGELFF.

In this sample, this clone turned up a few times. The chain uses TRBV30 and TRBJ1-1; TRBD1 is a possible D gene (5 bases). Germline lookup yields CDR1 GTSNPN and CDR2 SVGIG (reference sequence). The CDR3 has 11 amino acids. V lost 5 bases, J lost 7 bases, and 11 bases lay in between. The CDR3, as DNA: TGTGCCTGGGATTGGGGCAGTGAAGCTTTCTTT. Translation: CAWDWGSEAFF.

V is TRBV5-6 and J is TRBJ1-1; D may be TRBD1 (5 bases). The germline V and J ends were trimmed by 4 bases and 3 bases, with 16 bases remaining between them. The germline CDR1 and CDR2 sequences are SGHDT and YYEEEE. The CDR3 is 15 amino acids. CDR3 residues: CASSTPDGAHTEAFF. The CDR3, as DNA: TGTGCCAGCAGCACCCCGGACGGGGCACACACTGAAGCTTTCTTT.

By frequency in the sample, this clone is medium-sized. The chain employs TRBV27 and TRBJ2-7; D gene ambiguous. The CDR3 runs to 15 residues. Trimming cost V 4 bases and J 3 bases, with 16 bases left between them. Germline CDR1 and CDR2: MNHEY and SMNVEV (reference sequence). DNA of the CDR3: TGTGCCAGCAGTTCCATCGCAGCATCTTTCTACGAGCAGTACTTC. Protein: CASSSIAASFYEQYF.